This T cell receptor (beta chain) was identified in a study of CD8 T cells in ankylosing spondylitis (dated by TCRdb to the late 2010s). About the full investigation: The study profiled T cell receptor beta repertoires in healthy donors and ankylosing spondylitis patients to find disease-linked TCR variants. The full study cohort comprised 20 to 30 ankylosing spondylitis patients and roughly 100 healthy donors. Peripheral blood was sampled, and synovial fluid was additionally collected from ankylosing spondylitis patients.

Note on this clonotype: Its antigen target is currently unknown. No base-level quality is on record; no much larger clone is a single base apart.

At the junction V is shortened by 5 bases and J by 0 bases, with 19 bases in between. Sequences SEHNR (CDR1) and FQNEAQ (CDR2) are obtained from the germline V gene (reference sequence). From its cysteine to its phenylalanine, the CDR3 spans 17 amino acids. Only the CDR3 DNA stays, 51 bases, in frame from base 1. Here is what the overall study found, with its caveats: A TCR beta motif of about 8 highly homologous amino acid variants appeared characteristic of blood from ankylosing spondylitis patients. The disease-linked clones were reported to be significantly enriched in matched synovial fluid samples from ankylosing spondylitis patients. In peripheral blood, the disease-linked clones were found at relatively low frequencies and had a CD8+ phenotype. Some TCR beta motif variants had previously been reported in synovial fluid and blood of reactive arthritis patients, which suggested common disease-initiation mechanisms.

Sequencing instrument: Illumina HiSeq 2500. Quantitative 5'-RACE with molecular barcodes was the method used to prepare the TCR beta libraries. The original methods were these. To identify disease-linked TCR variants, a new computational method was used, one built on a probabilistic model of VDJ rearrangement. TCRdb passed the public sequencing reads through fastp at Q25 and MiXCR, retaining productive beta sequences. Each entry merges the rows of one CDR3 protein and shows their most common DNA and genes. The V and J calls and clone size come from TCRdb's table, not from the authors' own analysis. Within this sample are about 250,000 distinct CDR3 sequences, with more than 25% of them counted one time only. 4% to 5.5% of the sample is taken by the ten largest.

The sequenced material came from blood, either unsorted or a sorted T cell fraction (not recorded which). Here the chain combines TRBV7-9 and TRBJ2-5, with the D call perhaps TRBD1 or TRBD2, each one matching 6 bases. The clonotype was recovered from a male donor with ankylosing spondylitis or in good health (not recorded which). Read as DNA, the sequence is TGTGCCAGCAGCATTATAGACGGGGGCTTATACCAAGAGACCCAGTACTTC. Translated, it gives CASSIIDGGLYQETQYF.